Each of the 8 T cell receptor beta chains below was sequenced from the same sample in a study of blood T cell repertoires in COVID-19. The repertoire was sequenced with immunoSEQ multiplex PCR; TCRdb's copy has only in-frame clones and lacks some. Found here are about 25,000 clones, roughly 80% of them singletons; the top ten hold around 24%. Material: peripheral blood. These receptors came from a human donor in a cohort sampled during active COVID-19.

The gene calls are TRBV28 and TRBJ2-3, with TRBD2 matching 8 bases. Germline V lookup: CDR1 MDHEN, CDR2 SYDVKM. The CDR3 loop spans 15 amino acids. V trimming: 5 bases; J trimming: 6 bases; junction bases outside the gene matches: 10. The CDR3 DNA is TGTGCCAGCAGTCGGGAGGGGCGTAGGGTGGATACGCAGTATTTT. This translates into CASSREGRRVDTQYF.

This chain links TRBV7-9 with TRBJ1-2, with no clear D. V lost 10 bases and J 2 bases, leaving 20 bases between the germline ends. The CDR3 sequence is 15 residues long. CDR1 SEHNR and CDR2 FQNEAQ come from the germline V gene (reference sequence). The CDR3 sequence is CAIPRHGRRNYGYTF. The CDR3 bases are TGTGCCATCCCAAGGCACGGCAGGAGGAACTATGGCTACACCTTC.

This clone was seen only once. CDR3 in DNA: TGTGCCAGTAGTATGAGTGAGACCCAGTACTTC. Translated: CASSMSETQYF. V is TRBV19 and J is TRBJ2-5, with no clear D. The germline V and J ends were trimmed by 3 bases and 5 bases, with 4 bases remaining between them. The CDR3 sequence is 11 residues long. Looked up from germline, CDR1 is LNHDA and CDR2 is SQIVND (reference sequence).

This chain links TRBV5-1 with TRBJ2-1; TRBD1 agrees at 11 bases. CDR1 and CDR2 (germline): SGHRS, YFSETQ. The CDR3 covers 16 residues. J lost 7 bases, V lost 0 bases, and 6 bases had no gene match. CDR3 sequence (DNA): TGCGCCAGCAGCTTGGATGGGACAGGGGGTTGGAATGAGCAGTTCTTC. Protein sequence: CASSLDGTGGWNEQFF.

The chain has TRBV7-9 and TRBJ1-1, with D tentatively TRBD1 (6 bases). The CDR3 has 12 amino acids. Trimming took 6 bases from V and 9 from J, leaving 14 bases between them. The V gene's germline CDR1 is SEHNR and CDR2 FQNEAQ (reference sequence). For the CDR3, the DNA is TGTGCCAGCAGTACGGCAGGGGCGCAAGCTTTCTTT. This sequence encodes CASSTAGAQAFF.

The chain joins TRBV9 to TRBJ2-1; D ambiguous. From germline, CDR1 is SGDLS and CDR2 YYNGEE. This CDR3 region has 15 residues. Trimming shortened V by 4 bases and J by 1 base, and 12 bases separated the two germline ends. The CDR3 is CASSPPTGSYNEQFF. In DNA, the CDR3 is TGTGCCAGCAGCCCCCCGACCGGGTCCTACAATGAGCAGTTCTTC.

A few counts support this clone. The J gene is TRBJ2-7, the V gene TRBV6-6, with D possibly matching TRBD1 (6 bases). This CDR3 has 15 amino acids. CDR1 is MNHNY and CDR2 is SVGAGI in the germline V gene (reference sequence). V lost 0 bases and J lost 4, with 13 bases in between. The chain's CDR3 is CASSYSRGVGYEQYF. In DNA form, the CDR3 reads TGTGCCAGCAGTTACTCCAGGGGTGTCGGATACGAGCAGTACTTC.

This chain joins TRBV12-3 or TRBV12-4 and TRBJ2-5; perhaps TRBD2 as D (6 bases). Trimming removed 5 bases from V and 5 bases from J, with 12 bases in between. The CDR3 sequence is 13 residues long. The CDR3 bases are TGTGCCAGCAGTATACTAGCCGGCGAGACCCAGTACTTC. Amino acids: CASSILAGETQYF.